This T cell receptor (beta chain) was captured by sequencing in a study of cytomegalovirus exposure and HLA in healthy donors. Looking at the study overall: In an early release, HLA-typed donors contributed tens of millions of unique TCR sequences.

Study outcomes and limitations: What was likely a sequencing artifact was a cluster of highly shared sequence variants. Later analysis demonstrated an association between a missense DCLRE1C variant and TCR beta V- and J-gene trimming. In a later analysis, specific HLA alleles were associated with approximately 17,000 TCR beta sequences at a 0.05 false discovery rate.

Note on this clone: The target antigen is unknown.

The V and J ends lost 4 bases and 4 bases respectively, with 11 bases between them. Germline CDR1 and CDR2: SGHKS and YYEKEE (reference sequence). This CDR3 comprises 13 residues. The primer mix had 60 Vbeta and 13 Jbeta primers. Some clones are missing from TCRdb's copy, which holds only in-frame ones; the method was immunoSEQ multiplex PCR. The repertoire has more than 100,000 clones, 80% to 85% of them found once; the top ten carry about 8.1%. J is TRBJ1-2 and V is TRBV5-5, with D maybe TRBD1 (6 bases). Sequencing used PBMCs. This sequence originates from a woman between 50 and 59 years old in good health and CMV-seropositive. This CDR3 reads CASSRTVLYGYTF. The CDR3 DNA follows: TGTGCCAGCAGCAGGACAGTTCTCTATGGCTACACCTTC.